A single sample is the source of the 13 T cell receptor beta chains below, sequenced in a study of blood T cell repertoires in COVID-19. TCRdb's table, derived via immunoSEQ multiplex PCR, lists solely in-frame clones and lacks some. The table shows about 130,000 clones, with approximately 90% occurring only once. Material for sequencing was peripheral blood. The receptor set was obtained from a middle-aged man with acute or convalescent COVID-19.

V usage is TRBV19 and J usage is TRBJ1-5; possible D gene TRBD1, 6 bases. The CDR3 is 14 amino acids. Trimming left V 4 bases short and J 0 bases short, with 7 bases between. Germline-derived CDR1 and CDR2 are LNHDA and SQIVND (reference sequence). CDR3: CASSRTDSNQPQHF. CDR3 nucleotides: TGTGCCAGTAGTAGGACAGATAGCAATCAGCCCCAGCATTTT.

The chain employs TRBV28 and TRBJ1-1; 7 bases line up with TRBD1. Per germline, CDR1 MDHEN and CDR2 SYDVKM. The length of the CDR3 is 15 residues. V was clipped by 4 bases and J by 3 bases; unmatched bases: 8. The CDR3, as DNA: TGTGCCAGCAGTTCATCAGGGGGGAGTGACACTGAAGCTTTCTTT. Translating it yields CASSSSGGSDTEAFF.

This clone has a single count. V is TRBV5-1 and J is TRBJ1-5; TRBD1 agrees at 7 bases. With V trimmed by 4 bases and J by 0 bases, 4 bases remained unmatched. Germline V gene lookup returns CDR1 SGHRS and CDR2 YFSETQ. This CDR3 region has 15 residues. The CDR3 DNA reads TGCGCCAGCAGCCTGGGGACAGTTAGCAATCAGCCCCAGCATTTT. Translated: CASSLGTVSNQPQHF.

This clone was counted a single time. The gene calls are TRBV5-4 and TRBJ1-6; TRBD1 might be the D (5 bases). Per the germline V gene, CDR1 is SGHNT and CDR2 is YYREEE (reference sequence). V lost 0 bases to trimming and J lost 6 bases, with 16 bases between them. The CDR3 runs 17 residues. The CDR3: CASSLGGATSLNSPLHF. DNA of the CDR3: TGTGCCAGCAGCTTGGGCGGGGCAACCAGCCTTAATTCACCCCTCCACTTT.

The chain combines TRBV19 with TRBJ1-5; D may be TRBD1 (6 bases). The germline V gene has CDR1 LNHDA and CDR2 SQIVND (reference sequence). CDR3 size: 13 residues. V lost 10 bases and J lost 5, with 15 bases in between. CDR3 in amino acids: CATQWGGHQPQHF. The CDR3 nucleotides read TGTGCCACCCAGTGGGGGGGCCATCAGCCCCAGCATTTT.

This chain connects TRBV9 to TRBJ1-1; D might be TRBD1 (6 bases). Germline-derived CDR1 and CDR2 are SGDLS and YYNGEE. The CDR3 runs 17 residues. Trimming cost V 0 bases and J 0 bases, with 15 bases left between them. The CDR3 reads CASSVDFSGALNTEAFF. DNA for the CDR3: TGTGCCAGCAGCGTAGATTTTTCAGGGGCACTGAACACTGAAGCTTTCTTT.

This clone was detected only once. The chain couples TRBV9 to TRBJ2-7; TRBD1 agrees at 7 bases. Looked up from germline, CDR1 is SGDLS and CDR2 is YYNGEE. There are 13 residues in the CDR3. Trimming removed 3 bases from V and 5 bases from J; junction bases left unmatched: 5. CDR3 nucleotide sequence: TGTGCCAGCAGCGGAATTACAGGGGACGAGCAGTACTTC. Its protein is CASSGITGDEQYF.

The gene calls are TRBV6-5 and TRBJ2-1, with a tentative D call TRBD1 (5 bases). This CDR3 has 14 amino acids. Trimming shortened V by 6 bases and J by 4 bases, and 13 bases separated the two germline ends. The germline CDR1 and CDR2 sequences are MNHEY and SVGAGI. The CDR3 spells CASRGLGSYNEQFF. DNA of the CDR3: TGTGCCAGCAGGGGGCTCGGTTCTTACAATGAGCAGTTCTTC.

The V call is TRBV7-2, the J call TRBJ1-2; 7 bases are shared with TRBD1. The ends lost 3 bases at V and 4 bases at J; junction bases unmatched: 11. The CDR3 runs to 16 residues. Germline CDR1 SGHTA, CDR2 FQGNSA. Here the CDR3 DNA reads TGTGCCAGCAGCTTGGATCCTAACAGGGGATTCTATGGCTACACCTTC. Protein sequence: CASSLDPNRGFYGYTF. Filled out from reference TRBV7-2 and TRBJ1-2, the complete variable domain reads GAGVSQSPSNKVTEKGKDVELRCDPISGHTALYWYRQSLGQGLEFLIYFQGNSAPDKSGLPSDRFSAERTGGSVSTLTIQRTQQEDSAVYLCASSLDPNRGFYGYTFGSGTRLTVV.

As DNA, the CDR3 is TGTGCCAGCAGTCCCTGGGACAGGGGGAACACTGAAGCTTTCTTT. Translating gives CASSPWDRGNTEAFF. The chain employs TRBV27 and TRBJ1-1; TRBD1 matches at 10 bases. Germline assignment: CDR1 MNHEY and CDR2 SMNVEV (reference sequence). J lost 1 base, V lost 5 bases, and 4 bases had no gene match. CDR3 size: 15 residues.

V is TRBV28 and J is TRBJ1-1; TRBD1 might be the D (6 bases). Trimming shortened V by 2 bases and J by 5 bases, and 12 bases separated the two germline ends. CDR3 length: 14 residues. Germline CDR1 MDHEN, CDR2 SYDVKM. The CDR3 is CASSLGTGRTEAFF. CDR3 bases: TGTGCCAGCAGTTTAGGCACAGGGAGAACTGAAGCTTTCTTT.

This chain links TRBV20-1 with TRBJ1-2, with D maybe TRBD1 (5 bases). V gave up 3 bases and J gave up 5 bases, with 13 bases separating them. This CDR3 contains 13 residues. CDR1 is DFQATT and CDR2 is SNEGSKA in the germline V gene (reference sequence). Written as DNA, the CDR3 is TGCAGTGCTAGTCGGGGGGAACCATATGGCTACACCTTC. Amino acid sequence: CSASRGEPYGYTF.

The chain links TRBV5-4 to TRBJ2-7; 10 bases map to TRBD2. The germline CDR1 and CDR2 sequences are SGHNT and YYREEE (reference sequence). Trimming took 2 bases from V and 4 from J; bases not matched to a gene: 6. This CDR3 region has 15 residues. CDR3 amino acids: CASSLLAGRTYEQYF. CDR3 bases: TGTGCCAGCAGCTTACTAGCGGGGAGAACTTACGAGCAGTACTTC.